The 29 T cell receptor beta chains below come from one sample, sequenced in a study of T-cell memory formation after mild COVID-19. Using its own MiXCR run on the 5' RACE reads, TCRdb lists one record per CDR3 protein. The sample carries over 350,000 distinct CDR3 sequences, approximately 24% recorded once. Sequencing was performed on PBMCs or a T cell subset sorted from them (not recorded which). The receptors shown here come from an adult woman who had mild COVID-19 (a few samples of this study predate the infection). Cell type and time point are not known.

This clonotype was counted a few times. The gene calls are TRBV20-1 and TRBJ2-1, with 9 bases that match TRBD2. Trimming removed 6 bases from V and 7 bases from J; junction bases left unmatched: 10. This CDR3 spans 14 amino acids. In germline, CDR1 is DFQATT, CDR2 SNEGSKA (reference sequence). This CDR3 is CSAPLAGQSNEQFF. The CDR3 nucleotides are TGCAGTGCCCCGCTAGCGGGGCAATCAAATGAGCAGTTCTTC.

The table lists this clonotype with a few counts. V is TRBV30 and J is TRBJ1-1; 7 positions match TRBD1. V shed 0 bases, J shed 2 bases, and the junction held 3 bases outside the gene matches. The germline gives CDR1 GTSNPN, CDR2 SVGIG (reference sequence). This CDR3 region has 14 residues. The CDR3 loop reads CAWSVPGGNTEAFF. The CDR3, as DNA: TGTGCCTGGAGTGTGCCAGGGGGAAACACTGAAGCTTTCTTT.

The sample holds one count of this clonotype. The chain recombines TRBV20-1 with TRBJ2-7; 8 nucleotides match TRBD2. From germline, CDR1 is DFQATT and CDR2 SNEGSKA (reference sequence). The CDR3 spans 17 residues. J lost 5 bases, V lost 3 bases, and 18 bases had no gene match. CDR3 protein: CSASPPTGLGLGNEQYF. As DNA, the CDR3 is TGCAGTGCTAGTCCCCCAACAGGGTTGGGACTAGGAAACGAGCAGTACTTC.

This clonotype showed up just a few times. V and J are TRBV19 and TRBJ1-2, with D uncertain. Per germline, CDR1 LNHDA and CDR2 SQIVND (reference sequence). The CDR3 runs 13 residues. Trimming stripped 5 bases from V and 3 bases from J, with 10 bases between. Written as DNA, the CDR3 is TGTGCCAGTAGTGCCGCCCTATACTATGGCTACACCTTC. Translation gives CASSAALYYGYTF.

The CDR3 here is CSARDGRGVGYEQYF. The CDR3 DNA reads as TGCAGTGCTAGAGATGGCAGGGGTGTTGGCTACGAGCAGTACTTC. This chain links TRBV20-1 with TRBJ2-7, with a tentative D call TRBD1 (6 bases). Trimming cost V 0 bases and J 3 bases, with 15 bases left between them. CDR3 size: 15 residues. Germline V CDR1 and CDR2: DFQATT, SNEGSKA (reference sequence).

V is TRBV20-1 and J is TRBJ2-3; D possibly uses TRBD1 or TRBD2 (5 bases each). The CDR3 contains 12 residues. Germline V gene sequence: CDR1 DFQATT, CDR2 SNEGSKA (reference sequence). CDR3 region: CSLGTGPDTQYF. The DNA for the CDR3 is TGCAGCCTGGGTACGGGGCCAGATACGCAGTATTTT.

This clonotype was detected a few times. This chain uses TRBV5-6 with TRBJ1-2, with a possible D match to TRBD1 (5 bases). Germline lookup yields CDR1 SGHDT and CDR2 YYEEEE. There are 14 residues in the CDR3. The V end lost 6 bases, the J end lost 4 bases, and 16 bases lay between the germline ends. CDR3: CASKSMGGTYGYTF. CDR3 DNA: TGTGCCAGCAAGTCCATGGGGGGGACCTATGGCTACACCTTC.

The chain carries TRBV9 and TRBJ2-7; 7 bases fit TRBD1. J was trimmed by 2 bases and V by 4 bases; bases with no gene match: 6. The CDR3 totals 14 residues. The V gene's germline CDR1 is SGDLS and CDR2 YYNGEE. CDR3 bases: TGTGCCAGCAGCCGCGAGGGACAGCCCTACGAGCAGTACTTC. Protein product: CASSREGQPYEQYF.

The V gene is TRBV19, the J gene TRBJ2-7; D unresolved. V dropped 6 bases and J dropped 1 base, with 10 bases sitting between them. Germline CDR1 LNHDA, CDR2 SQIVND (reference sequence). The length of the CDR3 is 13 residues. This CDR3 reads CASSPGWSYEQYF. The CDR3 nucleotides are TGTGCCAGTAGCCCCGGCTGGTCCTACGAGCAGTACTTC.

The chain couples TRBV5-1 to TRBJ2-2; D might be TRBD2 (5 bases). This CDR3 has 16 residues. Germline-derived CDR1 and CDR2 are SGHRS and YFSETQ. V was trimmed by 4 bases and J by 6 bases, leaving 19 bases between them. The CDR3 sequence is CASSALAGVGPGELFF. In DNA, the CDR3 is TGCGCCAGCAGCGCCCTCGCGGGCGTGGGTCCCGGGGAGCTGTTTTTT.

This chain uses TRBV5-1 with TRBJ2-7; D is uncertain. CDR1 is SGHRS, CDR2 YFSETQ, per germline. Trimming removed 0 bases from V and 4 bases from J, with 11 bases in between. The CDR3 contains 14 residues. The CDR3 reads CASSLVPGEYEQYF. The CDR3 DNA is TGCGCCAGCAGCTTGGTCCCAGGAGAGTACGAGCAGTACTTC.

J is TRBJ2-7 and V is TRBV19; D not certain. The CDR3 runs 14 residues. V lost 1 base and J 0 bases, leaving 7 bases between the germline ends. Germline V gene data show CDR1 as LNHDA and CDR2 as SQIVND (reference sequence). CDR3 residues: CASSIASSSYEQYF. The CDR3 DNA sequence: TGTGCCAGTAGTATAGCCTCTAGCTCCTACGAGCAGTACTTC.

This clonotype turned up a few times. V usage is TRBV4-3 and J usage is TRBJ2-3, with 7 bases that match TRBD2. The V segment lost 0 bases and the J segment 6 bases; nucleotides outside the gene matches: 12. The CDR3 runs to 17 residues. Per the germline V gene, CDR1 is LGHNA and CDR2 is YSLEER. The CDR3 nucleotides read TGCGCCAGCAGCCAAGATCGAAGCCTAGCGGCCCGGGATACGCAGTATTTT. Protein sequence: CASSQDRSLAARDTQYF.

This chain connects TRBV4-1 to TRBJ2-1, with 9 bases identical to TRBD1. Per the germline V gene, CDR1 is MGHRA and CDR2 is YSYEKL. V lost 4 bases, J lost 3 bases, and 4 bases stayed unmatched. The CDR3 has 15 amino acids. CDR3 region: CASSPEGQGYNEQFF. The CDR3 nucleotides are TGCGCCAGCAGCCCCGAGGGACAGGGCTACAATGAGCAGTTCTTC.

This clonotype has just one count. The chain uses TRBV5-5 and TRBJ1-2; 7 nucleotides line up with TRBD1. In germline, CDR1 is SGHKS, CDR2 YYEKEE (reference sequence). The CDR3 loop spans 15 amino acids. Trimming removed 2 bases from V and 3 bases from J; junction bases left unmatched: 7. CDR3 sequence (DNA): TGTGCCAGCAGCTTCAGAGGGGGCGATCACTATGGCTACACCTTC. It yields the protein CASSFRGGDHYGYTF.

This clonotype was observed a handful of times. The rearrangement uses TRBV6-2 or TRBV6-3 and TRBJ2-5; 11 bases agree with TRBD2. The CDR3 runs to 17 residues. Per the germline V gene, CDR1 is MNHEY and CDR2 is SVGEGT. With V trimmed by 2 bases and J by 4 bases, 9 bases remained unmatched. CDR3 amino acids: CASSYVPTSGRSETQYF. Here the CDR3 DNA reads TGTGCCAGCAGTTACGTACCAACTAGCGGGAGATCAGAGACCCAGTACTTC.

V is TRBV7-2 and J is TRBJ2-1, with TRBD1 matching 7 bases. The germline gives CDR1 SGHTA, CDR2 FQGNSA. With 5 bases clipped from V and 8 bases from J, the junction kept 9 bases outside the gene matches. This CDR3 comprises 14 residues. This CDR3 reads CASSAPTGDHEQFF. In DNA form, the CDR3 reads TGTGCCAGCAGCGCACCAACAGGGGATCATGAGCAGTTCTTC.

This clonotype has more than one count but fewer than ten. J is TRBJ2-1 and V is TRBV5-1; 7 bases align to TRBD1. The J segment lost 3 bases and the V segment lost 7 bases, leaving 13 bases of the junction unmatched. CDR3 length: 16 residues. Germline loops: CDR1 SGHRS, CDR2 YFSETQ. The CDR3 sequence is CASYSQPTGNYNEQFF. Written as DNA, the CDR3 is TGCGCCAGCTATTCACAACCGACAGGGAACTACAATGAGCAGTTCTTC.

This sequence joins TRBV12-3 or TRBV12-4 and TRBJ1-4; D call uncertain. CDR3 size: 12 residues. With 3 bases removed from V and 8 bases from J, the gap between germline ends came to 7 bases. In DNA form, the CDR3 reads TGTGCCAGCAGTTTGTTTGGAGAAAAACTGTTTTTT. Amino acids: CASSLFGEKLFF.

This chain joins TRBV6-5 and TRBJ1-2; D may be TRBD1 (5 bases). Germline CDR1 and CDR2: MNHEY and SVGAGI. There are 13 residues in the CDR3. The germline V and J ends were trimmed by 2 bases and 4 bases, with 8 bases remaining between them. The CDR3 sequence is CASSYKGLYGYTF. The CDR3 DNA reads TGTGCCAGCAGTTACAAGGGGCTCTATGGCTACACCTTC.

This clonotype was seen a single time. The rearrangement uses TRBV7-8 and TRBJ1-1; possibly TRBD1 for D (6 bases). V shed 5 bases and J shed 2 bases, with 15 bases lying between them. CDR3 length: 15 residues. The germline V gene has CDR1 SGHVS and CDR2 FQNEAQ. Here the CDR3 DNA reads TGTGCCAGCAGCAGGGGGGCACGCCTAAACACTGAAGCTTTCTTT. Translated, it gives CASSRGARLNTEAFF.

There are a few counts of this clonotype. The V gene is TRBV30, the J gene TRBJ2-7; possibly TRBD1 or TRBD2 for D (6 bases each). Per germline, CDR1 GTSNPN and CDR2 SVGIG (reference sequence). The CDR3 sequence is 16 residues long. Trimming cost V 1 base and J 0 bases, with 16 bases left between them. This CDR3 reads CAWSDRGRHLSYEQYF. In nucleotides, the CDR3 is TGTGCCTGGAGTGACCGGGGGCGCCACCTCTCCTACGAGCAGTACTTC.

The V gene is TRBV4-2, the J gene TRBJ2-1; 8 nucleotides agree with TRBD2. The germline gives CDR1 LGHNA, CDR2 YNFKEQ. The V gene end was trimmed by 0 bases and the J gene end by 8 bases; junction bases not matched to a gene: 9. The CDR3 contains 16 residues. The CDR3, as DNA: TGTGCCAGCAGCCAAGATGGGACTAGGGGATCTGATGAGCAGTTCTTC. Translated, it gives CASSQDGTRGSDEQFF.

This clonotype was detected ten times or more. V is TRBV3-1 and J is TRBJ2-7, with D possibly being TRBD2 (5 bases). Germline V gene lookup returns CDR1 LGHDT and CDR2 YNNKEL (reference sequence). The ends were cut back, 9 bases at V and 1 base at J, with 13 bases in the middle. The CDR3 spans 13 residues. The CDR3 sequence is CASSQEGSYEQYF. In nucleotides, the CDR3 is TGTGCCAGTTCTCAAGAGGGATCCTACGAGCAGTACTTC.

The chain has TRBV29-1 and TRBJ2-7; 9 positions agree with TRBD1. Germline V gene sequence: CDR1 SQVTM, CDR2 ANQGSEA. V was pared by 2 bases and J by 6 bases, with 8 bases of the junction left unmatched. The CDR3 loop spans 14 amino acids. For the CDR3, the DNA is TGCAGCGTTGAACCGGGACAGGGCGGGTCCGAGCAGTACTTC. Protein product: CSVEPGQGGSEQYF.

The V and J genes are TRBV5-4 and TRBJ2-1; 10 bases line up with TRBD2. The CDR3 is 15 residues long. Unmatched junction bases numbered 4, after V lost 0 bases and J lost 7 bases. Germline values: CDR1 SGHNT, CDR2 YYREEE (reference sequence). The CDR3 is CASSLELAGWNEQFF. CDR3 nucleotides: TGTGCCAGCAGCTTGGAACTAGCGGGATGGAATGAGCAGTTCTTC.

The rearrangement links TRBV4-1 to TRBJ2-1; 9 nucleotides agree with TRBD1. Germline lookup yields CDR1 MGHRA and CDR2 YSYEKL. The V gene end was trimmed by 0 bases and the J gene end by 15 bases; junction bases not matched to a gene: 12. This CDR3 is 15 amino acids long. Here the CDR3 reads CASSQEGTGRMTGFF. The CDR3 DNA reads TGCGCCAGCAGCCAAGAAGGGACAGGGAGGATGACGGGGTTCTTC.

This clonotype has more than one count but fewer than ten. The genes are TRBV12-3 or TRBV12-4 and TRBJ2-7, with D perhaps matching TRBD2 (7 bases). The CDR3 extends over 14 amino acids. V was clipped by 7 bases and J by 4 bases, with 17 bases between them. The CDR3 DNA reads TGTGCCAGCACCATGGCGGGGGCTAATTACGAGCAGTACTTC. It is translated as CASTMAGANYEQYF.

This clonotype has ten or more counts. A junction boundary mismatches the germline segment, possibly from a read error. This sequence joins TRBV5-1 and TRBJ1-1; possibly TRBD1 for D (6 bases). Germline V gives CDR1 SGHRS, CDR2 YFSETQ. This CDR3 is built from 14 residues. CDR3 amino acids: CASSLGGSNTEAFF. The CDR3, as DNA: TGTGCCAGCAGCTTAGGGGGATCGAACACTGAAGCTTTCTTT.